A selection of T cell receptor beta chains follows, all from one sample in a study of blood T cell repertoires in COVID-19. Assay: immunoSEQ multiplex PCR; the TCRdb copy retains only in-frame clones and omits some. The data show hundreds of thousands of clones, with 75% to 90% seen just once and roughly 0.95% held by the top ten. Material for sequencing was PBMCs or T cells enriched from blood (not recorded which). The origin of the receptors is a man aged 50 to 60 who had been exposed to COVID-19. Both conserved end residues are part of each CDR3. Each record gives: V gene, D gene, clone size, J gene, CDR3 protein, CDR3 DNA. D genes are given only for firm matches. A clone size is listed for some rows: how often the clone was seen (once, few, many), or a class if it is expanded.

V: TRBV30; D: NA; size: NA; J: TRBJ2-3; CDR3: CAWDGSTDTQYF; DNA: TGTGCCTGGGACGGGAGCACAGATACGCAGTATTTT
V: TRBV28; D: TRBD1; size: NA; J: TRBJ1-5; CDR3: CASSKDRAGQPQHF; DNA: TGTGCCAGCAGTAAGGACAGGGCTGGCCAGCCCCAGCATTTT
V: TRBV9; D: NA; size: NA; J: TRBJ1-2; CDR3: CASSASANYGYTF; DNA: TGTGCCAGCAGCGCCTCCGCTAACTATGGCTACACCTTC
V: TRBV12-5; D: NA; size: NA; J: TRBJ2-3; CDR3: CASGLLTIDRSTDTQYF; DNA: TGTGCTAGTGGTTTGCTCACAATCGACAGAAGCACAGATACGCAGTATTTT
V: TRBV24-1; D: TRBD2; size: few; J: TRBJ2-1; CDR3: CATSDLRTSGRANEQFF; DNA: TGTGCCACCAGTGATTTGCGGACTAGCGGGAGGGCCAATGAGCAGTTCTTC
V: TRBV18; D: NA; size: NA; J: TRBJ1-3; CDR3: CASSPRGSGNTIYF; DNA: TGTGCCAGCTCACCAAGGGGTTCTGGAAACACCATATATTTT
V: TRBV29-1; D: TRBD1; size: once; J: TRBJ2-3; CDR3: CSVGGQGVTQYF; DNA: TGCAGCGTGGGAGGACAGGGGGTTACGCAGTATTTT
V: TRBV19; D: TRBD1; size: NA; J: TRBJ1-2; CDR3: CASTQRWDRTEGYTF; DNA: TGTGCCAGTACCCAAAGGTGGGACAGGACGGAAGGCTACACCTTC
V: TRBV3-1/TRBV3-2; D: TRBD1; size: once; J: TRBJ1-2; CDR3: CASSQGGQGNYGYTF; DNA: TGTGCCAGCAGCCAAGGTGGACAGGGGAACTATGGCTACACCTTC
V: TRBV30; D: NA; size: NA; J: TRBJ1-1; CDR3: CASSGFMNTEAFF; DNA: TGTGCCTCCTCGGGATTCATGAACACTGAAGCTTTCTTT
V: TRBV13; D: NA; size: once; J: TRBJ1-1; CDR3: CASSLGSNTEAFF; DNA: TGTGCCAGCAGCCTGGGCTCAAACACTGAAGCTTTCTTT
V: TRBV7-2; D: TRBD1; size: NA; J: TRBJ2-7; CDR3: CASSLSTGNYEQYF; DNA: TGTGCCAGCAGCTTATCGACAGGGAACTACGAGCAGTACTTC
V: TRBV27; D: NA; size: NA; J: TRBJ1-4; CDR3: CASSNSPTNEKLFF; DNA: TGTGCCAGCAGCAACAGTCCCACTAATGAAAAACTGTTTTTT
V: TRBV12-3/TRBV12-4; D: NA; size: NA; J: TRBJ1-1; CDR3: CASSFEMNTEAFF; DNA: TGTGCCAGCAGTTTTGAGATGAACACTGAAGCTTTCTTT
V: TRBV28; D: TRBD1; size: NA; J: TRBJ2-7; CDR3: CASSLSTGGGYEQYF; DNA: TGTGCCAGCAGTTTGAGCACAGGGGGTGGCTACGAGCAGTACTTC
V: TRBV19; D: TRBD2; size: NA; J: TRBJ2-1; CDR3: CASSISGGSYNEQFF; DNA: TGTGCCAGTAGTATTAGCGGGGGGTCCTACAATGAGCAGTTCTTC
V: TRBV18; D: TRBD1; size: NA; J: TRBJ1-4; CDR3: CASSPRLGTGTEKLFF; DNA: TGTGCCAGCTCACCAAGGCTTGGGACAGGGACTGAAAAACTGTTTTTT
V: TRBV30; D: TRBD1; size: NA; J: TRBJ1-4; CDR3: CAWSAIGQGERKLFF; DNA: TGTGCCTGGAGTGCGATAGGGCAGGGGGAGCGAAAACTGTTTTTT
V: TRBV6-1; D: TRBD1; size: NA; J: TRBJ1-2; CDR3: CASSESPGGLYYGYTF; DNA: TGTGCCAGCAGTGAATCCCCAGGGGGCCTTTACTATGGCTACACCTTC
V: TRBV30; D: NA; size: few; J: TRBJ2-7; CDR3: CAWSKDREYEQYF; DNA: TGTGCCTGGAGTAAGGACAGAGAATACGAGCAGTACTTC
V: TRBV6-5; D: TRBD1; size: NA; J: TRBJ1-5; CDR3: CASRTGGYSNQPQHF; DNA: TGTGCCAGCAGAACAGGGGGGTATAGCAATCAGCCCCAGCATTTT
V: TRBV5-1; D: NA; size: NA; J: TRBJ2-1; CDR3: CASSSSSGTYNEQFF; DNA: TGCGCCAGCAGCTCGTCATCGGGTACCTACAATGAGCAGTTCTTC
V: TRBV15; D: NA; size: NA; J: TRBJ1-2; CDR3: CATSSSGWVYGYTF; DNA: TGTGCCACCAGCAGTTCGGGGTGGGTCTATGGCTACACCTTC
V: TRBV5-8; D: NA; size: NA; J: TRBJ1-5; CDR3: CASSRLLSNQPQHF; DNA: TGTGCCAGCAGCCGCCTACTGAGCAATCAGCCCCAGCATTTT
V: TRBV19; D: NA; size: NA; J: TRBJ1-3; CDR3: CASRAGPGNTIYF; DNA: TGTGCCAGCCGGGCGGGGCCTGGAAACACCATATATTTT
V: TRBV6-1; D: TRBD1; size: NA; J: TRBJ2-7; CDR3: CASSEYRGGYEQYF; DNA: TGTGCCAGCAGTGAATACAGGGGTGGCTACGAGCAGTACTTC
V: TRBV24-1; D: NA; size: NA; J: TRBJ2-5; CDR3: CATSDFGGGLQETQYF; DNA: TGTGCCACCAGTGATTTCGGCGGGGGCCTCCAAGAGACCCAGTACTTC